The 20 T cell receptor beta chains listed next were all sequenced from one sample in a study of cytomegalovirus exposure and HLA in healthy donors. The data were produced by immunoSEQ multiplex PCR, yet TCRdb's version contains in-frame clones alone and is incomplete. Here the sample spans about 330,000 clones, roughly 85% being singletons. Sample: PBMCs. The receptors derive from a woman younger than 30 in good health and CMV-seronegative.

The chain carries TRBV28 and TRBJ1-2; no reliable D call. The V gene lost 10 bases and the J gene lost 1 base, with 7 bases spanning the gap. The CDR3 has 11 residues. CDR1 is MDHEN and CDR2 is SYDVKM in the germline V gene. CDR3 bases: TGTGCCACCTACAGTAACTATGGCTACACCTTC. Translating gives CATYSNYGYTF.

The table lists this clone with a few counts. The genes are TRBV5-6 and TRBJ2-3, with 7 bases aligning to TRBD1. Trimming removed 3 bases from V and 6 bases from J; junction bases left unmatched: 4. This CDR3 has 13 amino acids. The germline V gene encodes CDR1 SGHDT and CDR2 YYEEEE. CDR3 loop: CASSWGRGDTQYF. The CDR3 region has the DNA TGTGCCAGCAGCTGGGGCAGGGGGGATACGCAGTATTTT.

The chain joins TRBV18 to TRBJ2-1; D ambiguous. Trimming stripped 3 bases from V and 7 bases from J, with 13 bases between. The CDR3 sequence is 14 residues long. In germline, CDR1 is KGHSH, CDR2 LQKENI. The CDR3 bases are TGTGCCAGCTCACCGGAGTCCTTCCGGAATGAGCAGTTCTTC. Translated: CASSPESFRNEQFF.

The chain recombines TRBV6-5 with TRBJ1-5; no firm D call. Trimming took 7 bases from V and 1 from J, leaving 8 bases between them. This CDR3 has 13 amino acids. Germline V CDR1 and CDR2: MNHEY, SVGAGI. This CDR3 is CASKESSNQPQHF. The CDR3 DNA sequence: TGTGCCAGCAAGGAGTCGAGCAATCAGCCCCAGCATTTT.

V usage is TRBV9 and J usage is TRBJ1-2, with D unresolved. Germline assignment: CDR1 SGDLS and CDR2 YYNGEE. CDR3 length equals 15 residues. V was trimmed by 0 bases and J by 1 base, leaving 10 bases between them. The CDR3 DNA sequence: TGTGCCAGCAGCGTAGGAGCAGACTTTAACTATGGCTACACCTTC. Translating it yields CASSVGADFNYGYTF.

This sequence joins TRBV4-1 and TRBJ2-7; 11 bases are shared with TRBD2. Germline V lookup: CDR1 MGHRA, CDR2 YSYEKL. The CDR3 totals 17 residues. V lost 0 bases and J lost 5; bases outside the gene matches: 9. As DNA, the CDR3 is TGCGCCAGCAGCCAAGATGAGACTAGCGGGATTATCGACGAGCAGTACTTC. Amino acid sequence: CASSQDETSGIIDEQYF.

The rearrangement uses TRBV9 and TRBJ2-1; weak D call: TRBD2 (5 bases). The CDR3 is 14 residues long. With 4 bases removed from V and 9 bases from J, the gap between germline ends came to 17 bases. Per the germline V gene, CDR1 is SGDLS and CDR2 is YYNGEE. The CDR3 DNA sequence: TGTGCCAGCAGCCCCACGGGAAGGAGGAGTGAGCAGTTCTTC. It specifies CASSPTGRRSEQFF.

The chain carries TRBV5-1 and TRBJ2-1; D perhaps matches TRBD1 (6 bases). The V gene's germline CDR1 is SGHRS and CDR2 YFSETQ. Trimming removed 0 bases from V and 0 bases from J, with 7 bases in between. The CDR3 runs 15 residues. In DNA, the CDR3 is TGCGCCAGCAGCTTGGGACAGGACTCCTACAATGAGCAGTTCTTC. This translates into CASSLGQDSYNEQFF.

The chain recombines TRBV16 with TRBJ1-1, with TRBD1 matching over 7 bases. CDR1 and CDR2 (germline): KGHSY, FQNENV. CDR3 size: 15 residues. V was clipped by 1 base and J by 1 base; unmatched bases: 3. The CDR3 region is CASSQFWTGNTEAFF. The CDR3 DNA reads TGTGCCAGCAGCCAATTCTGGACAGGGAACACTGAAGCTTTCTTT.

J is TRBJ2-7 and V is TRBV19, with TRBD1 identical over 10 bases. The CDR3 is 14 residues long. With 6 bases clipped from V and 4 bases from J, the junction kept 6 bases outside the gene matches. CDR1 is LNHDA, CDR2 SQIVND, per germline (reference sequence). The DNA for the CDR3 is TGTGCCAGTAGCCGACAGGGGGCGACTTACGAGCAGTACTTC. This encodes CASSRQGATYEQYF.

V gene TRBV4-3 combines with J gene TRBJ2-3; possible D gene TRBD2, 5 bases. Germline CDR1 and CDR2: LGHNA and YSLEER. Trimming cost V 0 bases and J 4 bases, with 11 bases left between them. The CDR3 spans 15 residues. CDR3: CASSQDGRAADTQYF. The CDR3 DNA reads as TGCGCCAGCAGCCAAGACGGGCGGGCAGCAGATACGCAGTATTTT.

V gene TRBV10-3 combines with J gene TRBJ2-7; TRBD2 matches 13 bases. This CDR3 has 13 residues. In germline, CDR1 is ENHRY, CDR2 SYGVKD. Trimming took 9 bases from V and 3 from J; bases not matched to a gene: 2. CDR3 in amino acids: CAIGTSGIYEQYF. The DNA for the CDR3 is TGTGCCATTGGGACTAGCGGGATCTACGAGCAGTACTTC.

This chain uses TRBV10-3 with TRBJ2-7, with D unresolved. V gave up 8 bases and J gave up 0 bases, with 11 bases separating them. The CDR3 loop spans 13 amino acids. CDR1 ENHRY and CDR2 SYGVKD come from the germline V gene. The CDR3 sequence: CAIFGVGSYEQYF. The CDR3 nucleotides read TGTGCCATCTTTGGAGTCGGCTCCTACGAGCAGTACTTC.

The chain joins TRBV6-1 to TRBJ2-1; 10 nucleotides agree with TRBD2. V lost 5 bases, J lost 6 bases, and 7 bases stayed unmatched. CDR1 and CDR2 from the germline V gene are MNHNS and SASEGT. The CDR3 loop spans 15 amino acids. CDR3 amino acids: CASSTPSGSRNEQFF. The CDR3 nucleotides read TGTGCCAGCAGTACCCCTAGCGGGAGTCGCAATGAGCAGTTCTTC.

The rearrangement joins TRBV9 to TRBJ2-1, with TRBD2 matching over 9 bases. The CDR3 extends over 15 amino acids. Germline V gene lookup returns CDR1 SGDLS and CDR2 YYNGEE. Losses at the gene ends were 0 bases for V and 5 bases for J; bases not matched to a gene: 3. The CDR3 loop is CASSVARLADNEQFF. As DNA, the CDR3 is TGTGCCAGCAGCGTAGCTCGACTAGCGGACAATGAGCAGTTCTTC. Combining the CDR3 with reference TRBV9 and TRBJ2-1 gives the whole variable domain DSGVTQTPKHLITATGQRVTLRCSPRSGDLSVYWYQQSLDQGLQFLIQYYNGEERAKGNILERFSAQQFPDLHSELNLSSLELGDSALYFCASSVARLADNEQFFGPGTRLTVL.

The V and J genes are TRBV11-1 and TRBJ2-1; D is unresolved. Germline V gives CDR1 SGHAT, CDR2 FQDESV (reference sequence). V lost 5 bases and J lost 6, with 14 bases in between. CDR3 size: 14 residues. CDR3 amino acids: CASSAIDLGNEQFF. The CDR3 nucleotides read TGTGCCAGCAGCGCGATTGACTTGGGCAATGAGCAGTTCTTC.

This sequence joins TRBV27 and TRBJ2-7; 9 bases match TRBD2. From germline, CDR1 is MNHEY and CDR2 SMNVEV (reference sequence). The CDR3 length is 15 residues. J lost 4 bases, V lost 7 bases, and 11 bases had no gene match. CDR3 nucleotide sequence: TGTGCCAGCACGGGGGAAGCGGGAGGAGATTACGAGCAGTACTTC. It codes for CASTGEAGGDYEQYF.

The chain's CDR3 is CASSEASGQGFEKLFF. DNA for the CDR3: TGTGCCAGCAGTGAAGCGTCGGGACAGGGGTTTGAAAAACTGTTTTTT. The genes are TRBV2 and TRBJ1-4; 10 bases are a match to TRBD1. Germline V CDR1 and CDR2: SNHLY, FYNNEI. V shed 0 bases, J shed 7 bases, and the junction held 5 bases outside the gene matches. The CDR3 contains 16 residues.

This chain links TRBV18 with TRBJ1-5; TRBD1 is a possible D gene (6 bases). The V end lost 3 bases, the J end lost 0 bases, and 15 bases lay between the germline ends. This CDR3 is built from 17 residues. CDR1 and CDR2 from the germline V gene are KGHSH and LQKENI. The CDR3 protein is CASSPRGGHDSNQPQHF. For the CDR3, the DNA is TGTGCCAGCTCACCGCGAGGGGGACATGATAGCAATCAGCCCCAGCATTTT.

The chain's CDR3 is CASSPITSGIGHEQYF. CDR3 nucleotides: TGTGCCAGCTCACCCATCACTAGCGGGATCGGGCACGAGCAGTACTTC. The chain carries TRBV18 and TRBJ2-7, with 10 bases that match TRBD2. The V segment lost 3 bases and the J segment 5 bases; nucleotides outside the gene matches: 10. The length of the CDR3 is 16 residues. Germline V gives CDR1 KGHSH, CDR2 LQKENI.